Each of the 18 T cell receptor beta chains below was sequenced from the same sample in a study of radiation and T cells in renal cell carcinoma. Using immunoSEQ multiplex PCR, the repertoire was profiled, and TCRdb retains in-frame clones only, with some absent. The sample holds about 83,000 clones, around four fifths seen once. This sample's time point: blood 4 weeks post-SBRT, at nephrectomy. Treatment described: 15 Gy SBRT to primary tumor, nephrectomy 4 weeks later. Sequenced material: blood, taken from a patient whose treatment included radiotherapy and nephrectomy. These receptors all stem from a woman aged 55-69 years with renal cell carcinoma.

This clone was detected once. The V gene is TRBV7-6, the J gene TRBJ1-1; D is unresolved. This CDR3 is 14 amino acids long. V shed 0 bases and J shed 2 bases, with 7 bases lying between them. Germline V CDR1 and CDR2: SGHVS, FNYEAQ. DNA of the CDR3: TGTGCCAGCAGCTTAGCTGAGGGAAACACTGAAGCTTTCTTT. This encodes CASSLAEGNTEAFF. Together with reference TRBV7-6 and TRBJ1-1, the CDR3 gives the full variable domain: GAGVSQSPRYKVTKRGQDVALRCDPISGHVSLYWYRQALGQGPEFLTYFNYEAQQDKSGLPNDRFSAERPEGSISTLTIQRTEQRDSAMYRCASSLAEGNTEAFFGQGTRLTVV.

The CDR3 region has the DNA TGTGCCAGCGGACCCGGGAGTAGTAGTACAGATACGCAGTATTTT. Translating it yields CASGPGSSSTDTQYF. The chain employs TRBV9 and TRBJ2-3; TRBD2 is a possible D gene (6 bases). The germline V gene has CDR1 SGDLS and CDR2 YYNGEE. This CDR3 spans 15 amino acids. Trimming pared 7 bases from V and 3 bases from J, leaving 18 bases between.

The chain combines TRBV9 with TRBJ1-2; 7 bases agree with TRBD1. Unmatched junction bases numbered 4, after V lost 2 bases and J lost 6 bases. This CDR3 is built from 13 residues. The germline V gene encodes CDR1 SGDLS and CDR2 YYNGEE. CDR3 sequence: CASSVDRAHGYTF. The CDR3 coding sequence is TGTGCCAGCAGCGTCGACAGGGCCCATGGCTACACCTTC.

This clone was seen a handful of times. This rearrangement joins TRBV18 to TRBJ2-3, with D uncertain. The ends were cut back, 0 bases at V and 6 bases at J, with 13 bases in the middle. This CDR3 is 15 amino acids long. Germline V gene lookup returns CDR1 KGHSH and CDR2 LQKENI. CDR3 coding DNA: TGTGCCAGCTCACCACCCTTCCTCCAAGCGGATACGCAGTATTTT. Its protein product is CASSPPFLQADTQYF.

This chain links TRBV21-1 with TRBJ1-5. TRBV21-1 is assigned pseudogene status. The CDR3 consists of 18 residues. CDR3 DNA sequence: TGTGCCAGCAGCAAAGGGGTTGGGGGAAATAATAGCAATCAGCCCCAGCATTTT. Protein sequence: CASSKGVGGNNSNQPQHF.

This sequence joins TRBV2 and TRBJ2-1; possibly TRBD2 for D (5 bases). Germline CDR1 and CDR2: SNHLY and FYNNEI. V was cut by 6 bases and J by 4 bases, with 13 bases left in between. The CDR3 runs to 14 residues. CDR3 sequence reads: CASRTQAEYNEQFF. DNA for the CDR3: TGTGCCAGCAGAACGCAAGCGGAATACAATGAGCAGTTCTTC.

CDR3 nucleotide sequence: TGTGCCAGCAGCTTGAGGGGCCTGGCGCAGTACTTC. This sequence encodes CASSLRGLAQYF. V is TRBV5-6 and J is TRBJ2-7; the D gene is possibly TRBD1 (5 bases). The CDR3 length is 12 residues. Per the germline V gene, CDR1 is SGHDT and CDR2 is YYEEEE. V was pared by 1 base and J by 9 bases, with 11 bases between.

This chain connects TRBV28 to TRBJ1-1; 7 bases are shared with TRBD1. The ends lost 3 bases at V and 5 bases at J; junction bases unmatched: 6. CDR1 and CDR2 (germline): MDHEN, SYDVKM. The CDR3 has 14 amino acids. The CDR3 region is CASSLVQGGTEAFF. The CDR3 DNA reads as TGTGCCAGCAGTTTGGTGCAGGGGGGGACTGAAGCTTTCTTT.

This clone was recorded a few times. The rearrangement links TRBV11-3 to TRBJ1-1; D is unresolved. The V gene lost 6 bases and the J gene lost 3 bases, with 5 bases spanning the gap. Germline-derived CDR1 and CDR2 are SGHNT and YENEEA. The CDR3 runs 11 residues. The CDR3 sequence: CASRLDTEAFF. The CDR3 nucleotides are TGTGCCAGCAGACTCGACACTGAAGCTTTCTTT. Full variable domain (outside the CDR3, taken from reference TRBV11-3 and TRBJ1-1): EAGVVQSPRYKIIEKKQPVAFWCNPISGHNTLYWYLQNLGQGPELLIRYENEEAVDDSQLPKDRFSAERLKGVDSTLKIQPAELGDSAVYLCASRLDTEAFFGQGTRLTVV.

This rearrangement joins TRBV6-1 to TRBJ1-3; a possible D gene is TRBD1 (5 bases). The CDR3 consists of 17 residues. The V and J ends lost 4 bases and 0 bases respectively, with 16 bases between them. In germline, CDR1 is MNHNS, CDR2 SASEGT. The DNA of the CDR3 is TGTGCCAGCAGTGCCCTCCCCAGGGCACTCTCTGGAAACACCATATATTTT. Protein sequence: CASSALPRALSGNTIYF.

There are a few counts of this clone. The V and J genes are TRBV27 and TRBJ2-7; no clear D gene. V was clipped by 8 bases and J by 9 bases, with 17 bases between them. The length of the CDR3 is 12 residues. Germline CDR1 and CDR2: MNHEY and SMNVEV (reference sequence). The CDR3 here is CASGWNPLLQYF. CDR3 DNA sequence: TGTGCCAGCGGGTGGAACCCCTTATTGCAGTACTTC.

This chain uses TRBV4-1 with TRBJ2-1; D gene unclear. The CDR3 length is 12 residues. V dropped 0 bases and J dropped 8 bases, with 5 bases sitting between them. Germline V gives CDR1 MGHRA, CDR2 YSYEKL. The CDR3 spells CASSQDRDEQFF. CDR3 DNA: TGCGCCAGCAGCCAAGATAGGGATGAGCAGTTCTTC.

The chain is built from TRBV7-9 and TRBJ1-1; maybe TRBD1 (5 bases). V was cut by 5 bases and J by 8 bases, with 18 bases left in between. Germline CDR1 and CDR2: SEHNR and FQNEAQ (reference sequence). The CDR3 spans 14 residues. CDR3 in DNA: TGTGCCAGCAGCGAGACCGGGGGTCTTAGCGAAGCTTTCTTT. This translates into CASSETGGLSEAFF. Variable domain in full (rest from reference TRBV7-9 and TRBJ1-1): DTGVSQNPRHKITKRGQNVTFRCDPISEHNRLYWYRQTLGQGPEFLTYFQNEAQLEKSRLLSDRFSAERPKGSFSTLEIQRTEQGDSAMYLCASSETGGLSEAFFGQGTRLTVV.

The chain recombines TRBV28 with TRBJ1-2, with 9 bases lining up with TRBD1. V lost 7 bases to trimming and J lost 4 bases; unmatched junction nucleotides: 10. The CDR3 contains 15 residues. Germline values: CDR1 MDHEN, CDR2 SYDVKM. The CDR3 protein is CASTVRTGASYGYTF. The CDR3 nucleotides read TGTGCCAGCACCGTCCGGACAGGGGCTTCCTATGGCTACACCTTC.

This chain connects TRBV5-6 to TRBJ2-2; TRBD1 matches at 8 bases. V dropped 1 base and J dropped 3; count of bases not matched to a gene: 5. Per the germline V gene, CDR1 is SGHDT and CDR2 is YYEEEE. This CDR3 region has 16 residues. This CDR3 is CASSLWTGSYTGELFF. In DNA, the CDR3 is TGTGCCAGCAGCTTGTGGACAGGGAGTTACACCGGGGAGCTGTTTTTT.

J is TRBJ2-3 and V is TRBV11-2; TRBD2 aligns across 10 bases. Germline CDR1 is SGHAT and CDR2 is FQNNGV. The CDR3 loop spans 16 amino acids. The V gene end was trimmed by 8 bases and the J gene end by 5 bases; junction bases not matched to a gene: 13. For the CDR3, the DNA is TGTGCCAGCCGTTGGGGAGCGGGGGGGGAGCAAGATACGCAGTATTTT. Protein: CASRWGAGGEQDTQYF.

The V call is TRBV30, the J call TRBJ1-1; D not certain. V shed 0 bases and J shed 1 base, with 3 bases lying between them. The CDR3 totals 12 residues. Looked up from germline, CDR1 is GTSNPN and CDR2 is SVGIG (reference sequence). CDR3 coding DNA: TGTGCCTGGAGTGTTGGGAACACTGAAGCTTTCTTT. Translated, it gives CAWSVGNTEAFF.

The chain couples TRBV25-1 to TRBJ2-3; 8 bases agree with TRBD2. J was trimmed by 2 bases and V by 5 bases; bases with no gene match: 6. The V gene's germline CDR1 is MGHDK and CDR2 SYGVNS. The length of the CDR3 is 15 residues. The CDR3 here is CASSREGRPTDTQYF. DNA of the CDR3: TGTGCCAGCAGTCGGGAGGGCAGACCCACAGATACGCAGTATTTT.